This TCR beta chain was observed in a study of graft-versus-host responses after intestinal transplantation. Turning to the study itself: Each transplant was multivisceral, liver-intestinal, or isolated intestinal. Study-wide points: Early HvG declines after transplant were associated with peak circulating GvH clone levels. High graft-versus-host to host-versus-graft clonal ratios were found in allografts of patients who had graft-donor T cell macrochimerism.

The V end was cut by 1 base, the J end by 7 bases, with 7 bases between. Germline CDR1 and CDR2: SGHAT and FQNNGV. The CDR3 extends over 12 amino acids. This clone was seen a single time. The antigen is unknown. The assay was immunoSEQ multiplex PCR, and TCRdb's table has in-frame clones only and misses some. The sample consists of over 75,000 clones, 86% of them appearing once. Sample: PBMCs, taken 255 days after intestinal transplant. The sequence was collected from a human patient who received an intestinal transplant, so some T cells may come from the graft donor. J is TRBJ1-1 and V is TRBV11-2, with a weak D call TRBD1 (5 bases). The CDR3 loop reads CASSLGGHEAFF. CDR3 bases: TGTGCCAGCAGCTTAGGGGGCCATGAAGCTTTCTTT.